This TCR beta chain was recovered during a study of T cell changes during pregnancy in multiple sclerosis. V lost 5 bases, J lost 7 bases, and 15 bases lay in between. This CDR3 is built from 14 residues. In germline, CDR1 is MNHEY, CDR2 SMNVEV (reference sequence). Repertoires were generated with immunoSEQ multiplex PCR, while TCRdb's copy carries only in-frame clones and drops some. Counted here are roughly 80,000 clones, 92% occurring once; the ten biggest clones make up 2.5% to 3%. Specimen: peripheral blood, collected before pregnancy. The receptor was isolated from a female donor with multiple sclerosis, enrolled in a pregnancy study. V usage is TRBV27 and J usage is TRBJ1-5, with a possible D match to TRBD1 (6 bases). The CDR3 loop is CASSPTRQAQPQHF. DNA of the CDR3: TGTGCCAGCAGTCCCACACGACAGGCACAGCCCCAGCATTTT.